Below, 5 T cell receptor beta chains from the same sample are listed, as sequenced in a study of blood T cell repertoires in COVID-19. Clones were read by immunoSEQ multiplex PCR, and TCRdb kept only the in-frame ones, dropping some. In the table there are fewer than 70,000 clones, roughly 79% of which are singletons. What was sequenced was peripheral blood. These receptors originate from a human donor in a cohort sampled during active COVID-19.

The V and J genes are TRBV29-1 and TRBJ2-3; the match to TRBD2 covers 7 bases. Germline trimming cut 7 bases from V and 3 bases from J; bases unmatched to any gene: 10. Germline V gene sequence: CDR1 SQVTM, CDR2 ANQGSEA. This CDR3 comprises 14 residues. In DNA form, the CDR3 reads TGCAGCGGGGGGAGGGCCGGGTGGACAGATACGCAGTATTTT. It is translated as CSGGRAGWTDTQYF.

This clone was found once. The genes are TRBV6-5 and TRBJ2-7, with TRBD1 matching 7 bases. V dropped 4 bases and J dropped 3; count of bases not matched to a gene: 3. CDR1 and CDR2 (germline): MNHEY, SVGAGI. CDR3 length: 13 residues. The CDR3 DNA sequence: TGTGCCAGCAGTTCGGGACAGTTCTACGAGCAGTACTTC. This sequence encodes CASSSGQFYEQYF.

The chain recombines TRBV4-1 with TRBJ1-5, with D maybe TRBD1 (6 bases). The germline V gene has CDR1 MGHRA and CDR2 YSYEKL. The germline V and J ends were trimmed by 0 bases and 2 bases, with 11 bases remaining between them. The CDR3 covers 16 residues. The CDR3 bases are TGCGCCAGCAGCCAAGACGCGGGGGCCGGCAATCAGCCCCAGCATTTT. As protein: CASSQDAGAGNQPQHF.

V and J are TRBV18 and TRBJ2-7, with 9 bases fitting TRBD1. The germline gives CDR1 KGHSH, CDR2 LQKENI. The CDR3 is made up of 14 amino acids. The J segment lost 3 bases and the V segment lost 3 bases, leaving 3 bases of the junction unmatched. The CDR3 spells CASSPGQGIYEQYF. The CDR3 DNA is TGTGCCAGCTCACCGGGACAGGGTATCTACGAGCAGTACTTC.

The chain employs TRBV7-8 and TRBJ2-7; 13 nucleotides match TRBD2. V trimming: 1 base; J trimming: 4 bases; junction bases outside the gene matches: 10. CDR1 SGHVS and CDR2 FQNEAQ come from the germline V gene. CDR3 length: 18 residues. In nucleotides, the CDR3 is TGTGCCAGCAGCTTAGGTCCCTTCGGGACTAGCGGGAATTACGAGCAGTACTTC. It is translated as CASSLGPFGTSGNYEQYF.